The 6 T cell receptor beta chains below come from one sample, sequenced in a study of shared clonotypes between healthy human individuals. Repertoires were generated with immunoSEQ multiplex PCR, while TCRdb's copy carries only in-frame clones and drops some. The sample carries a few million clones, just over 90% recorded once. Material for sequencing was naive CD4+ T cells sorted from blood. Subset denoted: CD45RA+ positively selected. These receptors came from a man aged 18-30 years in good health.

The V gene is TRBV6-6, the J gene TRBJ2-7, with 11 bases matching TRBD2. The trim removed 6 bases at V and 2 bases at J, leaving 3 bases unmatched. The V gene's germline CDR1 is MNHNY and CDR2 SVGAGI (reference sequence). The CDR3 runs to 14 residues. The CDR3 coding sequence is TGTGCCAGCAGCCCTAGCGGGAGGACCTACGAGCAGTACTTC. This sequence encodes CASSPSGRTYEQYF.

This clone occurred a few times. This chain connects TRBV20-1 to TRBJ1-5; D not certain. The CDR3 runs 11 residues. V gave up 0 bases and J gave up 13 bases, with 10 bases separating them. In germline, CDR1 is DFQATT, CDR2 SNEGSKA (reference sequence). The CDR3 coding sequence is TGCAGTGCTAGAGATCAAGGCAGTCAGCATTTT. It translates to CSARDQGSQHF.

This clone occurred once. Relative to the germline gene, one junction end is altered; a read error may explain this. The chain couples TRBV6-1 to TRBJ1-2; no firm D call. The CDR3 sequence is 19 residues long. CDR1 is MNHNS and CDR2 is SASEGT in the germline V gene. The CDR3 region is CASREGLDRSHQRNYGYTF. CDR3 nucleotides: TGTGCCAGCAGGGAAGGGTTAGACCGATCACACCAGAGAAACTATGGCTACACCTTC.

Only one count was recorded for this clone. The CDR3 sequence: CAWSHRLGDRMNTEAFF. In nucleotides, the CDR3 is TGTGCCTGGAGCCACCGGTTAGGGGACCGCATGAACACTGAAGCTTTCTTT. The gene calls are TRBV30 and TRBJ1-1; possible D gene TRBD1, 5 bases. The CDR3 contains 17 residues. Germline CDR1 reads GTSNPN; CDR2 reads SVGIG (reference sequence). Trimming left V 3 bases short and J 0 bases short, with 20 bases between. The full variable domain, rest sourced from reference TRBV30 and TRBJ1-1, is SQTIHQWPATLVQPVGSPLSLECTVEGTSNPNLYWYRQAAGRGLQLLFYSVGIGQISSEVPQNLSASRPQDRQFILSSKKLLLSDSGFYLCAWSHRLGDRMNTEAFFGQGTRLTVV.

In this sample, this clone turned up once. This chain connects TRBV10-3 to TRBJ1-1, with D uncertain. Germline values: CDR1 ENHRY, CDR2 SYGVKD. This CDR3 contains 15 residues. Deletions cut 0 bases from V and 6 bases from J, with 14 bases between. The CDR3 sequence: CAISESGGGLSEAFF. The CDR3 DNA is TGTGCCATCAGTGAGTCGGGTGGAGGGCTATCTGAAGCTTTCTTT.

The J gene is TRBJ1-1, the V gene TRBV18; the D is unclear. V lost 6 bases, J lost 11 bases, and 16 bases lay in between. This CDR3 has 12 amino acids. Germline assignment: CDR1 KGHSH and CDR2 LQKENI. CDR3 in amino acids: CASSPDSGIAFF. The CDR3 nucleotides are TGTGCCAGCTCCCCAGATTCGGGTATCGCTTTCTTT.